Listed below are T cell receptor beta chains from one sample, sequenced in a study of response to subunit inactivated influenza vaccine. Via MiXCR, TCRdb re-called the RT-PCR reads, giving one row per CDR3 protein. The table lists about 800,000 distinct CDR3 sequences, approximately 21% of them singletons. The material sequenced was PBMCs from blood, taken roughly 5 days after vaccination. These receptors all stem from a man aged 50-60 years who received an inactivated influenza vaccine. Each CDR3 is given with its conserved first and last residue. A D gene is named only where the DNA matches it firmly. Size tells how often a clone was seen (once, few, many) or the class of an expanded clone, and some rows leave it out.

clone size,J gene,V gene,D gene,CDR3 DNA,CDR3 protein
few,TRBJ2-7,TRBV7-9,-,TGTGCCAGCAGCTTTGGTCGAGAGGGGTACGAGCAGTACTTC,CASSFGREGYEQYF
-,TRBJ2-3,TRBV27,-,TGTGCCAGCAGTTCCGGGAGTGAGGCAGATACGCAGTATTTT,CASSSGSEADTQYF
-,TRBJ1-6,TRBV4-3,-,TGCGCCAGCAGCCAAGCAACAGATAATTCACCCCTCCACTTT,CASSQATDNSPLHF
-,TRBJ1-2,TRBV7-2,-,TGTGCCAGCAGCTCCCCAAACTATGGCTACACCTTC,CASSSPNYGYTF
few,TRBJ1-2,TRBV29-1,-,TGCAGCGTAGGGGACGGGAACTATGGCTACACCTTC,CSVGDGNYGYTF
few,TRBJ1-3,TRBV9,-,TGTGCCAGCAGCGCCCGGGACTGGGGGGACACCATATATTTT,CASSARDWGDTIYF
few,TRBJ2-3,TRBV15,TRBD2,TGTGCCACCAGCAGTCCCGGGACTAGCGGGGTGGATACGCAGTATTTT,CATSSPGTSGVDTQYF
-,TRBJ1-2,TRBV27,-,TGTGCCAGCAGCAGCGGGGGTAGCTATGGCTACACCTTC,CASSSGGSYGYTF
-,TRBJ2-2,TRBV7-2,-,TGTGCCAGCAGCCGTGCAGCGAACACCGGGGAGCTGTTTTTT,CASSRAANTGELFF
-,TRBJ2-1,TRBV6-1,-,TGTGCCAGCAGAGGGGAGAGTCGCAATGAGCAGTTCTTC,CASRGESRNEQFF
-,TRBJ2-7,TRBV20-1,-,TGCAGTGCTAGAGATCCAGATCAGGGTACGAGGGAGCAGTACTTC,CSARDPDQGTREQYF
many,TRBJ2-2,TRBV5-1,-,TGCGCCAGCAGCTTGGCACGGGGCACCGGGGAGCTGTTTTTT,CASSLARGTGELFF
few,TRBJ1-2,TRBV4-2,-,TGTGCCAGCAGCCAACCCATACCGGGACACCCAGGAAGCTATGGCTACACCTTC,CASSQPIPGHPGSYGYTF
-,TRBJ2-3,TRBV5-8,TRBD2,TGTGCCAGCAGCCCGACTAGCGGCTATACGCAGTATTTT,CASSPTSGYTQYF
-,TRBJ2-1,TRBV4-3,TRBD2,TGCGCCAGCAGCCCCCAAACTAGCGGGAGCTCCTACAATGAGCAGTTCTTC,CASSPQTSGSSYNEQFF
-,TRBJ1-3,TRBV9,-,TGTGCCAGCAGCGTAGCCTCCGTAGACACCATATATTTT,CASSVASVDTIYF
few,TRBJ2-3,TRBV2,-,TGTGCCAGCCGGGGCAGGGCTGGAGATACGCAGTATTTT,CASRGRAGDTQYF
-,TRBJ1-5,TRBV13,TRBD1,TGTGCCAGCAGCCCCACGACCAGGGGGTATAGCAATCAGCCCCAGCATTTT,CASSPTTRGYSNQPQHF
many,TRBJ2-5,TRBV6-1,-,TGTGCCAGCAGGTTGGGCCGAGAGACTAGTAGGTCGGGAGAGACCCAGTACTTC,CASRLGRETSRSGETQYF
-,TRBJ2-6,TRBV11-2,-,TGTGCCAGCAGCCCCCACCAGGCTAGTTGGAACGCTGGGGCCAACGTCCTGACTTTC,CASSPHQASWNAGANVLTF
few,TRBJ2-1,TRBV7-2,TRBD1,TGTGCCAGCAGCGGGGACAGGGGGCCCAATGAGCAGTTCTTC,CASSGDRGPNEQFF
-,TRBJ2-1,TRBV20-1,-,TGCAGTCTGAAACGGGGTAGCTCCTACAATGAGCAGTTCTTC,CSLKRGSSYNEQFF
-,TRBJ2-5,TRBV20-1,TRBD2,TGCAGTTTCAGCGGGACTAGCGGGGGCCGGGAGACCCAGTACTTC,CSFSGTSGGRETQYF
-,TRBJ2-1,TRBV6-1,TRBD2,TGTGCCAGCAGCCCCGGGACTAGGAGCTCCTACAATGAGCAGTTCTTC,CASSPGTRSSYNEQFF
-,TRBJ2-1,TRBV12-3/TRBV12-4,TRBD1,TGTGCCAGCAGTTTAAGACAGGGTGGGCATGAGCAGTTCTTC,CASSLRQGGHEQFF
-,TRBJ2-1,TRBV5-1,-,TGCGTCAGCAGCGAAGACAGGACTTACAATGAGCAGTTCTTC,CVSSEDRTYNEQFF
-,TRBJ1-2,TRBV5-8,TRBD1,TGTGCCAGCAGCTGGGAACCGGGACAGAAAATATCCGGCTACACCTTC,CASSWEPGQKISGYTF
-,TRBJ1-5,TRBV20-1,-,TGCAGTGCGTGGCGGGGGCTCAATCAGCCCCAGCATTTT,CSAWRGLNQPQHF
few,TRBJ1-1,TRBV12-3/TRBV12-4,-,TGTGCCAGCAGTCGACCCCCGGGTGACACTGAAGCTTTCTTT,CASSRPPGDTEAFF
-,TRBJ2-5,TRBV28,-,TGTGCCAGCAGTTTGACTGACGGGTACCAGTACTTC,CASSLTDGYQYF
-,TRBJ2-7,TRBV7-9,TRBD2,TGTGCCAGCAGCTTCCCGACTAGCGGTTCCTACGAGCAGTACTTC,CASSFPTSGSYEQYF
-,TRBJ2-7,TRBV6-5,-,TGTGCCAGCAGTTCGGCCGGCAAAACCTACGAGCAGTACTTC,CASSSAGKTYEQYF
few,TRBJ2-7,TRBV6-1,TRBD1,TGTGCCAGCAGTCCTCCGGGACAGGTATCCAACGAGCAGTACTTC,CASSPPGQVSNEQYF
-,TRBJ2-5,TRBV18,TRBD2,TGTGCCAGCTCACCACCGGCCAAGACTAGCGTGACCCAAGAGACCCAGTACTTC,CASSPPAKTSVTQETQYF
few,TRBJ2-7,TRBV5-8,-,TGTGCCAGCAGCCGCGATGGGCCCGAGCAGTACTTC,CASSRDGPEQYF
many,TRBJ1-1,TRBV6-1,-,TGTGCCAGCAGCCGTCGAGGGGGGACTGAAGCTTTCTTT,CASSRRGGTEAFF
once,TRBJ1-6,TRBV5-1,TRBD1,TGCGCCAGCAGCTTGGCCGACAGGGCCTCACCCCTCCACTTT,CASSLADRASPLHF
-,TRBJ2-3,TRBV5-6,TRBD1,TGTGCCAGCAGCTTCCCACGACAGGGGACAGATACGCAGTATTTT,CASSFPRQGTDTQYF
-,TRBJ2-5,TRBV12-3/TRBV12-4,-,TGTGCCAGCAGATCCCGGGCCCCAACCGCCTCTGGGACCCAGTACTTC,CASRSRAPTASGTQYF
-,TRBJ1-5,TRBV6-1,-,TGTGCCAGCAGTGAAAGGTTTTATCAGCCCCAGCATTTT,CASSERFYQPQHF
-,TRBJ2-5,TRBV2,TRBD1,TGTGCCAGCAGATACCAGGGGGCTGGAGAGACCCAGTACTTC,CASRYQGAGETQYF
-,TRBJ1-4,TRBV7-2,-,TGTGCCAGCAGCCACCCATCGGGTGAAAAACTGTTTTTT,CASSHPSGEKLFF
few,TRBJ2-3,TRBV20-1,TRBD2,TGCAGTGCTAGAGCCGCTAGCGGGAGGGTCACAGATACGCAGTATTTT,CSARAASGRVTDTQYF
few,TRBJ2-7,TRBV2,TRBD2,TGTGCCAGCAGTGAAGGGACTAGCGGGACCTACGAGCAGTACTTC,CASSEGTSGTYEQYF
-,TRBJ1-1,TRBV20-1,TRBD1,TGCAGTGCTAGACCGAGGGGGCAGGCTTTCTTT,CSARPRGQAFF
-,TRBJ2-1,TRBV6-1,TRBD2,TGTGCCAGCAGTGGACTAGCTTACTCCTACAATGAGCAGTTCTTC,CASSGLAYSYNEQFF
few,TRBJ2-5,TRBV29-1,-,TGCAGCGTTGATGAACGCGGGACCCAGTACTTC,CSVDERGTQYF
few,TRBJ1-1,TRBV12-3/TRBV12-4,-,TGTGCCAGCAGACTGGGGGAGGCTGTGAACACTGAAGCTTTCTTT,CASRLGEAVNTEAFF
-,TRBJ2-4,TRBV7-8,-,TGTGCCAGCAGCTTGGAGGGGGGGAACATTCAGTACTTC,CASSLEGGNIQYF
-,TRBJ2-5,TRBV4-3,TRBD2,TGCGCCAGCAGCCAAGGCTCAGCGGGGGAGACCCAGTACTTC,CASSQGSAGETQYF